These 12 T cell receptor beta chains were sequenced from one sample in a study of shared clonotypes between healthy human individuals. Data came from immunoSEQ multiplex PCR; TCRdb stores just in-frame clones and leaves some out. The sample lists some 980,000 clones, roughly 72% occurring once. Sequencing was carried out using memory CD4+ T cells sorted from blood. Subset reported: CD45RA-negative fraction. These receptors originate from a man younger than 35 in good health.

About this clone itself: Other nucleotide sequences in the sample specify the same CDR3. The V call is TRBV7-2, the J call TRBJ2-5; D may be TRBD1 (5 bases). The V gene lost 5 bases and the J gene lost 1 base, with 11 bases spanning the gap. The CDR3 contains 14 residues. Germline CDR1 and CDR2: SGHTA and FQGNSA. The CDR3 protein is CASSPSRVQETQYF. The CDR3 bases are TGTGCCAGCAGCCCCTCCAGGGTCCAAGAGACCCAGTACTTC.

The rearrangement links TRBV6-6 to TRBJ1-2, with 12 bases identical to TRBD1. There are 14 residues in the CDR3. With 4 bases clipped from V and 8 bases from J, the junction kept 5 bases outside the gene matches. CDR1 is MNHNY, CDR2 SVGAGI, per germline (reference sequence). The CDR3 DNA reads as TGTGCCAGCAGTTTGGGACAGGGGGCATGGGGCTACACCTTC. This gives the protein CASSLGQGAWGYTF.

This clone showed up just once. The chain joins TRBV6-5 to TRBJ1-3; D is unclear. CDR1 is MNHEY and CDR2 is SVGAGI in the germline V gene. With 8 bases removed from V and 0 bases from J, the gap between germline ends came to 5 bases. The CDR3 has 12 residues. The CDR3 bases are TGTGCCAGCCAGGACTCTGGAAACACCATATATTTT. Protein: CASQDSGNTIYF.

This clone was seen a single time. CDR3 residues: CAWSHRDRTNSPLHF. CDR3 in DNA: TGTGCCTGGAGTCACCGGGACAGGACTAATTCACCCCTCCACTTT. The V and J genes are TRBV30 and TRBJ1-6, with TRBD1 matching over 8 bases. The ends lost 2 bases at V and 6 bases at J; junction bases unmatched: 6. This CDR3 comprises 15 residues. The germline CDR1 and CDR2 sequences are GTSNPN and SVGIG (reference sequence).

The V gene is TRBV9, the J gene TRBJ2-3; 13 bases match TRBD2. V dropped 3 bases and J dropped 5; count of bases not matched to a gene: 6. The CDR3 covers 16 residues. Germline CDR1 is SGDLS and CDR2 is YYNGEE. The CDR3 DNA reads TGTGCCAGCAGCGCGACTAGCGGGGGGCCGGGAGATACGCAGTATTTT. It encodes CASSATSGGPGDTQYF.

This clone was found a few times. The V gene is TRBV30, the J gene TRBJ1-2; tentative D call: TRBD1 (5 bases). This CDR3 spans 12 amino acids. The germline V and J ends were trimmed by 4 bases and 4 bases, with 10 bases remaining between them. Looked up from germline, CDR1 is GTSNPN and CDR2 is SVGIG (reference sequence). The CDR3 nucleotides read TGTGCCTGGATAGGGGAACCCTATGGCTACACCTTC. It translates to CAWIGEPYGYTF.

The V gene is TRBV7-2, the J gene TRBJ2-7, with 9 bases lining up with TRBD1. V shed 6 bases, J shed 5 bases, and the junction held 5 bases outside the gene matches. The CDR3 has 13 amino acids. CDR1 SGHTA and CDR2 FQGNSA come from the germline V gene. The CDR3 reads CASRRQGGHEQYF. Here the CDR3 DNA reads TGTGCCAGCAGGAGACAGGGGGGTCACGAGCAGTACTTC.

V is TRBV19 and J is TRBJ2-6; D is ambiguous. CDR3 length: 15 amino acids. Trimming cost V 7 bases and J 0 bases, with 10 bases left between them. Germline V gene lookup returns CDR1 LNHDA and CDR2 SQIVND (reference sequence). The CDR3: CASIDTSSGANVLTF. Here the CDR3 DNA reads TGTGCCAGTATCGACACATCCTCTGGGGCCAACGTCCTGACTTTC.

V usage is TRBV6-5 and J usage is TRBJ2-7, with TRBD2 matching over 10 bases. There are 15 residues in the CDR3. V was pared by 8 bases and J by 0 bases, with 7 bases of the junction left unmatched. Germline CDR1 MNHEY, CDR2 SVGAGI. CDR3 coding DNA: TGTGCCAGCCGAAAAGCGGGAGGGGACTCCTACGAGCAGTACTTC. Translating gives CASRKAGGDSYEQYF.

CDR3: CASSIPPRQALAKNIQYF. In DNA, the CDR3 is TGTGCCAGTAGTATCCCGCCCCGACAGGCGCTAGCCAAAAACATTCAGTACTTC. The chain recombines TRBV19 with TRBJ2-4; D is possibly TRBD1 (6 bases). Germline V gene lookup returns CDR1 LNHDA and CDR2 SQIVND (reference sequence). There are 18 residues in the CDR3. The ends were cut back, 3 bases at V and 0 bases at J, with 18 bases in the middle.

This clone was detected many times. Here the CDR3 reads CASSLGPSMRELFF. In DNA form, the CDR3 reads TGTGCCAGCAGTTTAGGACCCTCCATGCGGGAACTGTTTTTT. The rearrangement joins TRBV28 to TRBJ1-4, with no clear D. The germline V gene encodes CDR1 MDHEN and CDR2 SYDVKM. The CDR3 covers 14 residues. The V gene lost 2 bases and the J gene lost 12 bases, with 16 bases spanning the gap.

There are many counts of this clone. This chain connects TRBV4-1 to TRBJ2-2; D unclear. V lost 0 bases and J 5 bases, leaving 16 bases between the germline ends. Germline CDR1 and CDR2: MGHRA and YSYEKL. This CDR3 comprises 17 residues. As DNA, the CDR3 is TGCGCCAGCAGCCAAGATGTCGCCACGGTGGGGACCGGGGAGCTGTTTTTT. Amino acids: CASSQDVATVGTGELFF.